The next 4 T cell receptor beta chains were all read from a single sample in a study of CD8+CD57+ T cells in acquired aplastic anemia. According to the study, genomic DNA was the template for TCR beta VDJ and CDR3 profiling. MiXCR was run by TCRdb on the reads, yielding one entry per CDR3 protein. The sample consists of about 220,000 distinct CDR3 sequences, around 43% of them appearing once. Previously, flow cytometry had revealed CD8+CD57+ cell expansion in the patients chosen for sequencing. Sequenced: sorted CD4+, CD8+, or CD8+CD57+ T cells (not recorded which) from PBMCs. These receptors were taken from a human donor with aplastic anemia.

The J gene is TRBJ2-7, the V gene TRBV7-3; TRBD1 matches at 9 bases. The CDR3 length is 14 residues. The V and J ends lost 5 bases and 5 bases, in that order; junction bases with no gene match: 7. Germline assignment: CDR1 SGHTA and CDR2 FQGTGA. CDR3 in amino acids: CASSTGQGGDEQYF. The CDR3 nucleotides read TGTGCCAGCAGCACGGGACAGGGTGGAGACGAGCAGTACTTC.

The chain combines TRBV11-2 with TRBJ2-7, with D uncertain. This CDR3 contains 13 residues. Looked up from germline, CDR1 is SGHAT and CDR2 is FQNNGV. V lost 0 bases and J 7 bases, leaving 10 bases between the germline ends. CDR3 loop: CASSLDRATEQYF. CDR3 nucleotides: TGTGCCAGCAGCTTAGATCGAGCGACGGAGCAGTACTTC.

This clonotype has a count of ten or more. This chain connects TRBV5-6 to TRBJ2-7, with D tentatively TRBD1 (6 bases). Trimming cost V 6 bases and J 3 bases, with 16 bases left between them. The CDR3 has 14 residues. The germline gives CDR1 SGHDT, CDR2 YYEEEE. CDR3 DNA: TGTGCCAGCAAATCCGCCGGGACACTCTACGAGCAGTACTTC. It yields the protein CASKSAGTLYEQYF.

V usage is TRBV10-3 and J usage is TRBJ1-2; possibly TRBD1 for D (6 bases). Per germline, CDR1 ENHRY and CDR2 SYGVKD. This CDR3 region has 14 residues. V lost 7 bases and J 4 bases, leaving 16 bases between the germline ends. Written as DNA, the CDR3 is TGTGCCATCATGGGGACACAGGGACCCTATGGCTACACCTTC. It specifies CAIMGTQGPYGYTF.